The 25 T cell receptor beta chains given below trace back to one sample, sequenced in a study of blood T cell repertoires in COVID-19. Assay used: immunoSEQ multiplex PCR; TCRdb lists only in-frame clones, some missing. The table shows some 31,000 clones, with 85% to 90% occurring only once. Sequencing was performed on peripheral blood. The receptors shown here come from a man aged 65 to 85 with active COVID-19.

The V call is TRBV3-1 (or the pseudogene TRBV3-2), the J call TRBJ2-1; no clear D gene. The CDR3 loop spans 13 amino acids. Germline V gene lookup returns CDR1 LGHDT and CDR2 YNNKEL (reference sequence). The ends were cut back, 2 bases at V and 9 bases at J, with 11 bases in the middle. The CDR3, as DNA: TGTGCCAGCAGCCAATTGATGTCCGGTGAGCAGTTCTTC. Translated: CASSQLMSGEQFF.

This clone came up once. The chain is built from TRBV29-1 and TRBJ1-2; D gene ambiguous. This CDR3 comprises 13 residues. CDR1 is SQVTM and CDR2 is ANQGSEA in the germline V gene. Trimming took 0 bases from V and 8 from J, leaving 13 bases between them. CDR3 nucleotide sequence: TGCAGCGTTGAAGATGGACGCCGAGGGGGCTACACCTTC. It codes for CSVEDGRRGGYTF.

V is TRBV6-2 or TRBV6-3 and J is TRBJ1-2, with TRBD1 identical over 7 bases. The trim removed 6 bases at V and 0 bases at J, leaving 10 bases unmatched. The CDR3 runs 16 residues. The germline V gene has CDR1 MNHEY and CDR2 SVGEGT. The CDR3 protein is CASSRLGTVPNYGYTF. CDR3 nucleotide sequence: TGTGCCAGCAGCCGCCTCGGGACAGTTCCTAACTATGGCTACACCTTC.

V and J are TRBV9 and TRBJ1-2; D is ambiguous. This CDR3 is 12 amino acids long. From germline, CDR1 is SGDLS and CDR2 YYNGEE. Trimming took 3 bases from V and 8 from J, leaving 11 bases between them. The CDR3 DNA reads TGTGCCAGCAGCGCGAGCGGTTCCGGCTACACCTTC. Residues: CASSASGSGYTF.

This clone turned up a few times. The chain has TRBV5-4 and TRBJ1-2, with D maybe TRBD1 (5 bases). Germline V gene lookup returns CDR1 SGHNT and CDR2 YYREEE (reference sequence). The V end lost 0 bases, the J end lost 1 base, and 7 bases lay between the germline ends. This CDR3 is 14 amino acids long. DNA of the CDR3: TGTGCCAGCAGCTTGGACAGGAGTAACTATGGCTACACCTTC. The encoded protein is CASSLDRSNYGYTF.

As for this clone: This sample also contains other DNA sequences that code for the same CDR3. V and J are TRBV9 and TRBJ1-3, with D perhaps TRBD1 (5 bases). V was shortened by 4 bases and J by 7 bases, with 9 bases between the two germline ends. Germline V lookup: CDR1 SGDLS, CDR2 YYNGEE. This CDR3 is 12 amino acids long. The CDR3 region is CASSPRGNTIYF. The CDR3 DNA is TGTGCCAGCAGCCCCCGGGGGAACACCATATATTTT.

The chain recombines TRBV5-4 with TRBJ2-3, with 7 bases fitting TRBD2. The CDR3 has 17 amino acids. Germline CDR1 and CDR2: SGHNT and YYREEE (reference sequence). V lost 4 bases, J lost 0 bases, and 11 bases stayed unmatched. CDR3 nucleotides: TGTGCCAGCAGCCCCCTCGCCACTAGCGCCAGCACAGATACGCAGTATTTT. Translation: CASSPLATSASTDTQYF.

This chain's CDR3 is CASSSRTSGRVAGTDTQYF. Written as DNA, the CDR3 is TGTGCCAGCAGCTCAAGGACTAGCGGGAGGGTGGCGGGCACAGATACGCAGTATTTT. This chain links TRBV11-2 with TRBJ2-3; 15 bases line up with TRBD2. Germline V gene data show CDR1 as SGHAT and CDR2 as FQNNGV. This CDR3 spans 19 amino acids. J was trimmed by 1 base and V by 4 bases; bases with no gene match: 9.

The chain is built from TRBV9 and TRBJ2-3; 13 bases are a match to TRBD2. This CDR3 has 17 amino acids. Germline V gene sequence: CDR1 SGDLS, CDR2 YYNGEE. V shed 3 bases and J 7 bases; nucleotides not matched to a gene: 11. The CDR3 region is CASSAPGTSGMVNTQYF. In DNA form, the CDR3 reads TGTGCCAGCAGCGCTCCGGGGACTAGCGGGATGGTAAATACGCAGTATTTT.

The V and J genes are TRBV6-5 and TRBJ2-2; D perhaps matches TRBD2 (6 bases). CDR3 length equals 14 residues. The V and J ends lost 6 bases and 8 bases respectively, with 16 bases between them. Germline CDR1 MNHEY, CDR2 SVGAGI. CDR3 nucleotide sequence: TGTGCCAGCAGCAGTGGACCGGGGGTTGGGGAGCTGTTTTTT. Amino acids: CASSSGPGVGELFF.

The chain employs TRBV28 and TRBJ1-5; D gene unclear. The germline V gene has CDR1 MDHEN and CDR2 SYDVKM. The V gene lost 11 bases and the J gene lost 0 bases, with 5 bases spanning the gap. This CDR3 contains 11 residues. CDR3: CACGSNQPQHF. As DNA, the CDR3 is TGTGCCTGCGGTAGCAATCAGCCCCAGCATTTT.

This chain joins TRBV15 and TRBJ2-7; D might be TRBD1 (6 bases). The germline V gene encodes CDR1 LNHNV and CDR2 YYDKDF (reference sequence). This CDR3 comprises 13 residues. Trimming left V 0 bases short and J 5 bases short, with 8 bases between. In DNA, the CDR3 is TGTGCCACCAGCAGAGATTCAGGGGACGAGCAGTACTTC. Its protein is CATSRDSGDEQYF.

The rearrangement links TRBV2 to TRBJ2-2, with 7 nucleotides matching TRBD1. Germline assignment: CDR1 SNHLY and CDR2 FYNNEI. The length of the CDR3 is 13 residues. V shed 4 bases and J 8 bases; nucleotides not matched to a gene: 4. For the CDR3, the DNA is TGTGCCAGCAGTGGACAGGGTCCGGGGGAGCTGTTTTTT. Residues: CASSGQGPGELFF.

The gene calls are TRBV6-5 and TRBJ2-1; 8 nucleotides line up with TRBD2. Germline assignment: CDR1 MNHEY and CDR2 SVGAGI. With 3 bases clipped from V and 10 bases from J, the junction kept 8 bases outside the gene matches. The CDR3 spans 14 residues. The CDR3 DNA follows: TGTGCCAGCAGTTATGTCAGCGGGAGCGGGGAGCAGTTCTTC. It is translated as CASSYVSGSGEQFF.

Concerning this clone: The junction shows a germline mismatch at one end, possibly a read error. The genes are TRBV20-1 and TRBJ2-7; no clear D gene. Per the germline V gene, CDR1 is DFQATT and CDR2 is SNEGSKA (reference sequence). This CDR3 region has 11 residues. CDR3 sequence: CSARGSRVYFF. CDR3 in DNA: TGCAGTGCTAGAGGCTCTCGGGTCTACTTCTTC.

The rearrangement links TRBV5-1 to TRBJ1-6; no clear D. V shed 6 bases and J shed 3 bases, with 7 bases lying between them. The V gene's germline CDR1 is SGHRS and CDR2 YFSETQ. The length of the CDR3 is 13 residues. CDR3 sequence: CASTRDYNSPLHF. The CDR3 DNA sequence: TGCGCCAGCACCCGGGACTATAATTCACCCCTCCACTTT.

For the CDR3, the DNA is TGTGCCAGCAGGGGGACAGGGGGCATCGAGCAGTACTTC. Its translation: CASRGTGGIEQYF. J is TRBJ2-7 and V is TRBV12-3 or TRBV12-4; TRBD1 matches at 12 bases. The CDR3 runs 13 residues. The V gene end was trimmed by 6 bases and the J gene end by 6 bases; junction bases not matched to a gene: 3.

This chain connects TRBV5-1 to TRBJ2-1; the match to TRBD2 covers 7 bases. This CDR3 spans 16 amino acids. After removal of 0 bases from V and 7 bases from J, the junction contained 10 bases not matched to a gene. In germline, CDR1 is SGHRS, CDR2 YFSETQ. CDR3 nucleotides: TGCGCCAGCAGCTTGGGTGAGGCGGGAGTTGGTAATGAGCAGTTCTTC. It codes for CASSLGEAGVGNEQFF.

This clone was counted between two and nine times. The chain combines TRBV5-1 with TRBJ1-6; 10 bases are shared with TRBD1. The V gene's germline CDR1 is SGHRS and CDR2 YFSETQ. The CDR3 sequence is 15 residues long. The J segment lost 9 bases and the V segment lost 4 bases, leaving 7 bases of the junction unmatched. Written as DNA, the CDR3 is TGCGCCAGCAGCACCGGGACAGGGGTGGCTTCACCCCTCCACTTT. Translation gives CASSTGTGVASPLHF.

The V and J genes are TRBV20-1 and TRBJ1-2; no reliable D call. The CDR3 has 12 amino acids. V shed 3 bases and J shed 2 bases, with 7 bases lying between them. CDR1 is DFQATT, CDR2 SNEGSKA, per germline (reference sequence). CDR3 in DNA: TGCAGTGCTAGTTCGAGAAACTATGGCTACACCTTC. As protein: CSASSRNYGYTF.

The chain couples TRBV7-2 to TRBJ1-5, with TRBD1 as a possible D gene (6 bases). Germline CDR1 reads SGHTA; CDR2 reads FQGNSA. The CDR3 loop spans 15 amino acids. The V end lost 5 bases, the J end lost 4 bases, and 15 bases lay between the germline ends. DNA of the CDR3: TGTGCCAGCAGCCCTGCGGGGGGCAGGAATCAGCCCCAGCATTTT. Translation: CASSPAGGRNQPQHF.

This clone has just a few counts. This chain connects TRBV9 to TRBJ2-7; 9 nucleotides line up with TRBD2. Germline lookup yields CDR1 SGDLS and CDR2 YYNGEE. This CDR3 is built from 15 residues. V lost 0 bases to trimming and J lost 5 bases; unmatched junction nucleotides: 6. The CDR3 sequence: CASSVEAGGPHEQYF. The DNA for the CDR3 is TGTGCCAGCAGCGTAGAGGCGGGAGGGCCCCACGAGCAGTACTTC.

This chain joins TRBV12-3 or TRBV12-4 and TRBJ2-5; possible D gene TRBD2, 5 bases. V gave up 7 bases and J gave up 5 bases, with 14 bases separating them. The CDR3 has 13 residues. The CDR3 bases are TGTGCCAGCACGCTCGGGGAGAGGGAGACCCAGTACTTC. Translating it yields CASTLGERETQYF.

This rearrangement joins TRBV15 to TRBJ2-3; 15 positions match TRBD2. The CDR3 spans 16 residues. Germline V lookup: CDR1 LNHNV, CDR2 YYDKDF (reference sequence). J lost 5 bases, V lost 2 bases, and 2 bases had no gene match. CDR3 region: CATSRRTSGRGDTQYF. The CDR3 DNA sequence: TGTGCCACCAGCAGACGGACTAGCGGGAGGGGAGATACGCAGTATTTT.

The rearrangement links TRBV6-2 or TRBV6-3 to TRBJ2-1; possible D gene TRBD2, 6 bases. The germline V gene has CDR1 MNHEY and CDR2 SVGEGT. This CDR3 is built from 14 residues. V shed 5 bases and J shed 7 bases, with 15 bases lying between them. The CDR3 sequence is CASSNLGTPNEQFF. The CDR3 DNA reads TGTGCCAGCAGTAACCTTGGGACTCCGAATGAGCAGTTCTTC.